The rows below give T cell receptor beta chains drawn from one sample of a study of T cell changes during pregnancy in multiple sclerosis. Method: immunoSEQ multiplex PCR; TCRdb's copy keeps in-frame clones and lacks some. The profile covers about 39,000 clones, with around 92% appearing a single time and 26% taken by the ten largest. The sample was CD8+ T cells from peripheral blood mononuclear cells, taken before pregnancy. The receptors were sampled from a female donor with multiple sclerosis, enrolled in a pregnancy study. The CDR3 runs from the conserved cysteine through the conserved F or W. Fields, in order: J gene, D gene, V gene, clone size, CDR3 DNA, CDR3 protein. A D gene is named only where the DNA matches it firmly. Some rows mark clone size as missing; the rest say once, few, many or name a class of expanded clone.

>TRBJ1-4|NA|TRBV7-9|NA
TGTGCCAGCAGCTTAGACAGACGTAATGAAAAACTGTTTTTT
CASSLDRRNEKLFF
>TRBJ2-7|TRBD2|TRBV10-3|NA
TGTGCCATCAGTGAGACCGGGACTAGCGGAGATGGGGCCTACGAGCAGTACTTC
CAISETGTSGDGAYEQYF
>TRBJ1-4|TRBD1|TRBV9|NA
TGTGCCAGCAGCTTGACAGGGGAATTAACTAATGAAAAACTGTTTTTT
CASSLTGELTNEKLFF
>TRBJ2-7|TRBD1|TRBV6-1|NA
TGTGCCAGCAGTAAGGTCCGGGACAGCGGCCACGAGCAGTACTTC
CASSKVRDSGHEQYF
>TRBJ2-7|NA|TRBV28|once
TGTGCCAGCAGTCTAACAGGGGACTTCTACGAGCAGTACTTC
CASSLTGDFYEQYF
>TRBJ1-2|NA|TRBV5-1|NA
TGCGCCAGCAGGGAGGGAACTTATGGCTACACCTTC
CASREGTYGYTF
>TRBJ2-7|TRBD1|TRBV18|NA
TGTGCCAGCTCACCCGACAGGGCGGGTTACGAGCAGTACTTC
CASSPDRAGYEQYF
>TRBJ2-5|TRBD1|TRBV16|NA
TGTGCCAGCAGCCAATCGAAGGGTGCAGGGGGTGGGGAGACCCAGTACTTC
CASSQSKGAGGGETQYF
>TRBJ2-7|NA|TRBV30|NA
TGTGCCTGGGGGGACACGTCCCACGAGCAGTACTTC
CAWGDTSHEQYF
>TRBJ1-2|NA|TRBV5-1|NA
TGCGCCAGCAGCCCGCGGACAGTGGATGGCTACACCTTC
CASSPRTVDGYTF
>TRBJ1-2|NA|TRBV4-1|once
TGCGCCAGCAGCCAAGTGCCATCACGAGACTATGGCTACACCTTC
CASSQVPSRDYGYTF
>TRBJ1-5|TRBD1|TRBV27|NA
TGTGCCAGCAGTTCCCTAACAGGGGGAAGGCAGCCCCAGCATTTT
CASSSLTGGRQPQHF
>TRBJ2-5|TRBD1|TRBV5-4|once
TGTGCCAGCAGCTTGGAAAGGGGGCACGGGACCCAGTACTTC
CASSLERGHGTQYF
>TRBJ2-1|TRBD2|TRBV27|NA
TGTGCCAGCAGTTTTCGACTAGCCGATGAGCAGTTCTTC
CASSFRLADEQFF
>TRBJ2-1|NA|TRBV29-1|few
TGCAGCGTTGAAGGTAGCGGAGAGAACAATGAGCAGTTCTTC
CSVEGSGENNEQFF
>TRBJ2-7|TRBD2|TRBV2|NA
TGTGCCAGCAGATCCCTAACGGGAGGTCACGAGCAGTACTTC
CASRSLTGGHEQYF
>TRBJ2-7|NA|TRBV5-8|NA
TGTGCCAGCAGGGCCGCCGACTACGAGCAGTACTTC
CASRAADYEQYF
>TRBJ2-5|TRBD2|TRBV7-8|NA
TGTGCCAGCAGCGGGGGACTAGCGGACCCCCGGGACTTC
CASSGGLADPRDF
>TRBJ2-1|NA|TRBV7-3|NA
TGTGCCAGCAGCTTATCGCTAATTAATGAGCAGTTCTTC
CASSLSLINEQFF
>TRBJ2-5|NA|TRBV7-2|NA
TGTGCCAGCAGCTTAGCGCGGAGACAAGAGACCCAGTACTTC
CASSLARRQETQYF
>TRBJ2-5|NA|TRBV28|NA
TGTGCCAGCAGTTTATACCTCCTAGGGGGAGTGGGTGAGACCCAGTACTTC
CASSLYLLGGVGETQYF
>TRBJ2-1|TRBD2|TRBV19|NA
TGTGCCAGTAGTATCCTAGGCGGGGGCTACAATGAGCAGTTCTTC
CASSILGGGYNEQFF
>TRBJ1-2|TRBD1|TRBV7-9|NA
TGTGCCAGCAGCTTAGACAGGGGCCCCGCTAACTATGGCTACACCTTC
CASSLDRGPANYGYTF
>TRBJ2-3|NA|TRBV5-1|NA
TGCGCCAGCAGCTTCGGAGAAGCGGCGATTACAGATACGCAGTATTTT
CASSFGEAAITDTQYF
>TRBJ1-1|TRBD1|TRBV27|NA
TGTGCCAGCAGTAGACAGGGGGAATGGACTGAAGCTTTCTTT
CASSRQGEWTEAFF
>TRBJ2-7|TRBD2|TRBV27|NA
TGTGCCAGCAGCCGGCGGGGGACTTTTTCCTACGAGCAGTACTTC
CASSRRGTFSYEQYF
>TRBJ1-1|TRBD1|TRBV4-1|NA
TGCGCCAGCAGCCAAGTTCCAGGGGGCTACACTGAAGCTTTCTTT
CASSQVPGGYTEAFF
>TRBJ2-3|TRBD2|TRBV7-2|once
TGTGCCAGCGCTCGGGGGGGAAGCGCAGATACGCAGTATTTT
CASARGGSADTQYF
>TRBJ2-7|TRBD1|TRBV10-3|once
TGTGCCATCAGTGAGACAGGGGCCACCTCCTACGAGCAGTACTTC
CAISETGATSYEQYF
>TRBJ1-1|TRBD1|TRBV7-9|NA
TGTGCCAGCTCAGGACAGGTCTCACGGGGAGCTTTCTTT
CASSGQVSRGAFF
>TRBJ2-1|NA|TRBV29-1|NA
TGCAGCGTTGAGCCCAGGGAAACTCTCAATGAGCAGTTCTTC
CSVEPRETLNEQFF
>TRBJ2-1|TRBD2|TRBV18|once
TGTGCCAGCTCACCCCAGCCGGGACTAGCGGGATTTGGGGAGCAGTTCTTC
CASSPQPGLAGFGEQFF
>TRBJ2-5|NA|TRBV18|NA
TGTGCCAGCTCACCACCGACAGGCGCCCAAGAGACCCAGTACTTC
CASSPPTGAQETQYF
>TRBJ2-5|NA|TRBV9|NA
TGTGCCAGCAGCGCCGGACTGCGGGAGACCCAGTACTTC
CASSAGLRETQYF
>TRBJ1-1|TRBD1|TRBV27|NA
TGTGCCAGCAGTTTAGACAGGGCGAACACTGAAGCTTTCTTT
CASSLDRANTEAFF
>TRBJ2-7|TRBD1|TRBV30|NA
TGTGCCTGGAGTACCCCGGGACAGGGGTACTACGAGCAGTACTTC
CAWSTPGQGYYEQYF
>TRBJ2-7|NA|TRBV2|NA
TGTGCCATCTCAAGGGAGGCCCCCTACGAGCAGTACTTC
CAISREAPYEQYF
>TRBJ1-2|TRBD1|TRBV4-1|NA
TGCGCCAGCAGCCAAACAGGGGGCGCCCACTATGGCTACACCTTC
CASSQTGGAHYGYTF
>TRBJ1-2|NA|TRBV19|NA
TGTGCCAGTAGTGGAGCCGCTAGCTATGGCTACACCTTC
CASSGAASYGYTF
>TRBJ1-5|NA|TRBV27|NA
TGTGCCAGCAGTCGAGTGGGCCAGCCCCAGCATTTT
CASSRVGQPQHF
>TRBJ2-3|TRBD2|TRBV7-9|NA
TGTGCCAGCAGCTTAACGCTAGCGGGGTTGTCAGATACGCAGTATTTT
CASSLTLAGLSDTQYF
>TRBJ2-2|TRBD1|TRBV29-1|NA
TGCAGCGTGGCAGGGACAGGGTGGACCGGGGAGCTGTTTTTT
CSVAGTGWTGELFF
>TRBJ1-1|NA|TRBV9|NA
TGTGCCAGCAGCGGACCGGGACATGGGAACACTGAAGCTTTCTTT
CASSGPGHGNTEAFF
>TRBJ2-2|NA|TRBV27|NA
TGTGCCAGCAGTCCTCGACAGAGACGGGAGCTGTTTTTT
CASSPRQRRELFF
>TRBJ2-7|TRBD1|TRBV14|NA
TGTGCCAGCAGCCAAGCTGGGACAGGGGTACGGGAGCAGTACTTC
CASSQAGTGVREQYF
>TRBJ2-1|TRBD1|TRBV27|NA
TGTGCCAGCAGTCCGGGACAGGGTAAAAATGAGCAGTTCTTC
CASSPGQGKNEQFF
>TRBJ2-2|TRBD2|TRBV5-1|NA
TGCGCCACCCGGAGGCGGGAGGGCCTTAGCACCGGGGAGCTGTTTTTT
CATRRREGLSTGELFF
>TRBJ1-1|TRBD1|TRBV6-1|NA
TGTGCCAGCCCTAACCCGACAGGGAGGAACACTGAAGCTTTCTTT
CASPNPTGRNTEAFF
>TRBJ2-3|TRBD2|TRBV19|NA
TGTGCCAGTAGTATTGGCCGGGAGGGAGATACGCAGTATTTT
CASSIGREGDTQYF
>TRBJ1-5|NA|TRBV28|NA
TGTGCCAGCAGTTTATACCGGCTTGAGGATCAGCCCCAGCATTTT
CASSLYRLEDQPQHF
>TRBJ1-4|NA|TRBV4-1|NA
TGCGCCAGCAGCCAAGTCCCTACCATTAATGAAAAACTGTTTTTT
CASSQVPTINEKLFF
>TRBJ2-7|NA|TRBV2|NA
TGTGCCAGCAGTGAACTGACAGACTCCTACGAGCAGTACTTC
CASSELTDSYEQYF
>TRBJ2-1|TRBD2|TRBV5-6|once
TGTGCCAGCAGCTTTTGGACTAGCGGGAGATACAATGAGCAGTTCTTC
CASSFWTSGRYNEQFF
>TRBJ2-1|TRBD2|TRBV5-1|NA
TGCGCCAGCAGCCCCCGGACTAGCGGGGAGAACAATGAGCAGTTCTTC
CASSPRTSGENNEQFF
>TRBJ2-1|NA|TRBV5-4|NA
TGTGCCAGCAGCGGAGGGACGTCATTGGGCAATGAGCAGTTCTTC
CASSGGTSLGNEQFF
>TRBJ2-1|NA|TRBV4-1|NA
TGCGCCAGCAGCCACCGGGACACCTACAATGAGCAGTTCTTC
CASSHRDTYNEQFF
>TRBJ2-1|TRBD1|TRBV9|NA
TGTGCCAGCAGCGACAGGGGGCGGTTAGGTGAGCAGTTCTTC
CASSDRGRLGEQFF
>TRBJ1-5|TRBD1|TRBV6-1|NA
TGTGCCAGCAGTGAAGAGGACAGGGGGCTAAATCAGCCCCAGCATTTT
CASSEEDRGLNQPQHF
>TRBJ1-1|NA|TRBV10-2|NA
TGCGCCAGCAGTACAGGAATGAGCACTGAAGCTTTCTTT
CASSTGMSTEAFF
>TRBJ2-1|TRBD2|TRBV4-1|NA
TGCGCCAGCAGCCAAAGCCCCGAGCGGGAGTGGACGGTCTACAATGAGCAGTTCTTC
CASSQSPEREWTVYNEQFF